This TCR beta chain was captured in a study of cytomegalovirus exposure and HLA in healthy donors (dated by TCRdb to 2017 to 2019). In terms of the full investigation: An earlier analysis of 587 of the donors reported 276 Gb of sequence data and 117 million unique TCR beta sequences obtained from about 179 million T cells. In a later analysis, previously published TCR beta repertoires from fewer than 750 donors were re-analyzed and high-resolution HLA genotyping was added so that TCR occurrence patterns could be studied. Rather than using new phenotypic data, the later analysis identified candidate immune exposures from TCR beta sequences and from how often those sequences occurred across donors. A separate validation cohort of more than 100 different subjects was used in addition to the roughly 700-subject first cohort. The aim of the study was to test whether cataloging public T cell receptors could identify signatures of past pathogen exposure. Typing coverage varied by locus: 629-630 donors for A, B, C, DRB1 and DQB1; approximately 560 for DQA1; approximately 570 for DPA1; 450 to 480 for DPB1. Genome-wide SNP genotypes for about 55% of the roughly 670 donors were used in a later genetic analysis, which treated that subset as a discovery cohort. On average, roughly 240,000 unique TCR beta nucleotide sequences were sequenced per donor among about 400 genotyped donors of the cohort, with 15% to 20% of those sequences being non-productive. Because of strong linkage in the cohort, roughly five DR-DQ haplotypes were treated as single units for association and clustering. The study combined high-throughput TCR immunosequencing, statistical association of individual TCRs with disease status, and machine learning to predict cytomegalovirus infection status. Both class I and class II loci were covered by HLA typing, at four-digit resolution. The study used immunosequencing to profile the T cell repertoires of around 600 subjects and linked those repertoires to cytomegalovirus serostatus. Alongside the repertoire data, information on donor age, sex, ethnicity and CMV serostatus was compiled. An earlier analysis of approximately 500 of the donors applied high-throughput TCR beta sequencing to assess whether each TCR beta V gene segment acted as functional or pseudogenic. All discovery cohort repertoires had been generated using a single sequencing platform. An early release covering roughly 600 HLA-typed donors comprised about 320 gigabases of sequencing data and around 80 million unique TCR sequences. Of the roughly 400 genotyped donors, approximately 81% were placed in the genetic ancestry cluster associated with self-reported Caucasian donors.

Library generation was performed with the immunoSEQ multiplex PCR assay. For the multiplex PCR, a mixture combining 60 forward primers for TCR Vbeta segments and 13 reverse primers for TCR Jbeta segments was used. The CDR3 region of rearranged TCR beta genes was amplified from genomic DNA with a multiplex PCR assay. On the Illumina HiSeq System, the amplified TCR beta libraries were sequenced as 87-base-pair reads. The source study handled its data this way. In a later analysis, tens of millions of unique TCR beta chains were counted across the 500 to 700 repertoires, and around 11 million of these chains were shared by at least two donors. Raw reads were error-corrected and collapsed into unique sequences by a nearest-neighbor algorithm in which closely related sequences were merged to remove PCR and sequencing errors. CDR3 sequences were aligned to IMGT reference sequences to assign V, D and J gene segments. For a sequence to be retained, a match of at least six nucleotides to both a V gene segment and a J gene segment was required. A rearrangement was called productive if the CDR3 had no stop codons and remained in frame with V and J, and every other rearrangement was called non-productive. Following IMGT convention, CDR3 was defined as the stretch from the second conserved V-encoded cysteine up to the conserved J-encoded phenylalanine. The earlier analysis of 500 to 750 of the donors excluded any sequence lacking an unambiguous match to a single V gene segment. An earlier analysis of roughly 590 of the donors called V segments functional above 56.7% productive rearrangements and segregating when the between-donor standard deviation exceeded 5%. To diagnose cytomegalovirus status from the catalog of TCR beta chain sequences, a statistical classification framework was built. A later analysis assigned V and J genes by comparing TCR nucleotide sequences with IMGT/GENE-DB human TR gene sequences. A later analysis assigned CDR3 sequences and most-parsimonious VDJ recombination scenarios with the TCRdist pipeline. In a later analysis, every TCR beta chain was defined by the combination of its CDR3 amino acid sequence and its V-gene family, and reads without a unique V-gene family were dropped. A later analysis removed nearly 600 highly shared, low-generation-probability nucleotide sequences to deal with suspected cross-contamination and a sequencing artifact. A later analysis calculated a clonal expansion index for each public chain from normalized within-repertoire ranks of inferred template counts. In a later analysis, generation probabilities were computed with a VDJ recombination model fitted to out-of-frame rearrangements, and the resulting probabilities were checked against IGoR. A later analysis scored TCR-TCR, TCR-HLA and TCR-CMV co-occurrence with hypergeometric tests, applying a repertoire-size bias correction to TCR pairs. False discovery rates were estimated in a later analysis by permuting HLA or CMV assignments 20 times. A later analysis grouped co-occurring TCRs with DBSCAN, adding TCRdist sequence similarity when clustering within HLA-allele-positive subsets. Repertoires with fewer than 30,000 or more than 120,000 public chains were left out of co-occurrence clustering, as were about 5 repertoires with anomalous nucleotide sharing. In TCRdb, the immuneACCESS table is reduced to in-frame sequences with V and J assigned. These tables do not hold every clone; where another copy was compared, an unresolved V gene accounts for under half, and the others remain unexplained. V, J and clone size reflect that table, while D and trimming were determined from the DNA. The sample records 90,000 to 120,000 clones, around 80% of which are singletons. The ten largest clones add up to 13% to 15% of the sample.

The cohort was made up of about 610 healthy bone marrow donors. At the time of sampling, all cohort members were nominally healthy, though unrecorded immune exposures were likely present. The donor tested CMV seropositive and was one of the 289 seropositive cohort members. Each donor provided a peripheral blood sample, and peripheral blood mononuclear cells were used for TCR beta sequencing. The Qiagen DNeasy Blood Extraction Kit was used to extract genomic DNA from the blood cell samples. A remark on this clone: The clone's antigen remains unknown. The junction shows a germline mismatch at one end, possibly a read error.

What the study reported, not specific to this receptor: When HLA alleles, especially DR and DQ, strongly co-occurred, attributing TCR associations to individual alleles was difficult. A cluster of highly shared sequence variants was judged likely to represent a technical artifact of the sequencing pipeline. In a later analysis, HLA-associated TCR beta chains were found to be more clonally expanded and to have lower generation probabilities than equally common non-associated chains. In both the original and validation cohorts, the classifier was reported to diagnose cytomegalovirus status with high specificity and sensitivity. Because HLA typing was unavailable for some donors at each locus, only the typed subset was used in association tests. A total of 150 to 200 TCR beta chains were listed by the study as associated with cytomegalovirus. In a later genetic analysis, a missense DCLRE1C variant was associated with V-gene and J-gene trimming of TCR beta chains, and the association was replicated in an independent cohort. Most TCR sequences were seen in very few donors, while some public TCRs were found in many individuals. The only immune exposure information available for the cohort was CMV serostatus. According to a later genetic analysis, donors in an Asian-associated ancestry cluster had fewer N-insertions in productive TCRs than the roughly 700-donor mean. A later analysis reported that several top co-occurrence clusters appeared linked to parvovirus B19, influenza, CMV and Epstein-Barr virus. This cohort had only TCR beta chains sequenced, and the lack of alpha or paired-chain data limited which features could be detected. Sequencing depth was assumed to be roughly uniform across donors in the presence/absence analyses, though that assumption may not hold. Because the 87-base-pair reads could not distinguish some IMGT-functional V segments, including TRBV6-2 and TRBV6-3, those segments were excluded. The authors suggested that the approach could potentially be extended to other disease states and immunological phenotypes. A later analysis found that TCR association rates varied across HLA loci, with DRB1 alleles showing the most associated TCRs and HLA-C alleles the fewest. Because counts were too low, approximately 18 rarely observed V segments, including chromosome 9 orphons, were excluded from the earlier analysis of fewer than 650 of the donors. In vitro tests confirmed that a few of the cytomegalovirus-associated TCR beta chains recognize cytomegalovirus antigens. In a later analysis, about 17,000 TCR beta sequences were associated with specific HLA alleles at a false discovery rate of 0.05. In a later analysis, most CMV-associated TCR beta chains were found to appear HLA-restricted, with HLA associations seemingly driven largely by CMV exposure. A further reported finding was that TCR beta sequences accurately predicted the HLA-A and HLA-B alleles for most subjects in the first cohort. Correlated functional status among segregating V segments might be attributable to linkage disequilibrium, but an unknown experimental factor could not be ruled out. An earlier analysis of 587 of the donors showed that most TCR beta V segments appeared in productive rearrangements either about 87% or about 30% of the time, which broadly matched IMGT annotations.

Inclusive of the bounding cysteine and phenylalanine, the CDR3 is 18 residues long. Just CDR3 DNA is preserved here, 54 bases in frame from base 1. The germline V gene (reference sequence) sets CDR1 to SEHNR and CDR2 to FQNEAQ. The sequenced material came from PBMCs. The chain is made from TRBV7-9 and TRBJ2-2; TRBD2 is a possible D gene, resting on 5 matching bases. The receptor's source is a male donor in good health and CMV-seropositive. The DNA is TGTTCCAGCAGCTTAGCGATTTACGGGGAAGGAAGCACCGGGGAGCTGTTTTTT. Translated, this gives CSSSLAIYGEGSTGELFF.